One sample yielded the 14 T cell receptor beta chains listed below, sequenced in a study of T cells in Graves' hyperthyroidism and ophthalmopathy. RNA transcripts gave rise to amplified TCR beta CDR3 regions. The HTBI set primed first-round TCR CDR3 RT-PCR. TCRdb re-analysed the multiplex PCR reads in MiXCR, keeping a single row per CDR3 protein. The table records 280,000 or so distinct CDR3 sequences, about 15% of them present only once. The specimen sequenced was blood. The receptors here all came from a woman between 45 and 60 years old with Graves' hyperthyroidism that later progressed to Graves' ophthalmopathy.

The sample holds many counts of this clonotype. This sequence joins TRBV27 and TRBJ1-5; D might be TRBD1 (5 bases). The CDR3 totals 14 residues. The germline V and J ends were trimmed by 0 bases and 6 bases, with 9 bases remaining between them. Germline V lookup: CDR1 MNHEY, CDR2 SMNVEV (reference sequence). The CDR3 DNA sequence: TGTGCCAGCAGTTTATCGGTGAGGGGTCAGCCCCAGCATTTT. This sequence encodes CASSLSVRGQPQHF.

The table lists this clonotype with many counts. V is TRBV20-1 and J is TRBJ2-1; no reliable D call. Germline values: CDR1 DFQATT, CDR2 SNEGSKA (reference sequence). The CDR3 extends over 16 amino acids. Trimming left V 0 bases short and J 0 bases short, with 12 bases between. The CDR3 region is CSARDRIGFSYNEQFF. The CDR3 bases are TGCAGTGCTAGAGATCGGATTGGGTTCTCCTACAATGAGCAGTTCTTC.

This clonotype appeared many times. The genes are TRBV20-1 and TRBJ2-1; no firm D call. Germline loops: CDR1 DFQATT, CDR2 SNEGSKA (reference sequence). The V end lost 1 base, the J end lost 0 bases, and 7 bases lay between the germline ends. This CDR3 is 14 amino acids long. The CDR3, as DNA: TGCAGTGCTAGAGCGCATAGCTCCTACAATGAGCAGTTCTTC. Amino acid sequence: CSARAHSSYNEQFF.

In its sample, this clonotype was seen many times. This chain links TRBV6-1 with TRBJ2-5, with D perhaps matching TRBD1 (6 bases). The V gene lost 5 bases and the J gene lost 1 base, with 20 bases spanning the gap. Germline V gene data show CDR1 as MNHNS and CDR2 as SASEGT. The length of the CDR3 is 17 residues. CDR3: CASSRWTVASLQETQYF. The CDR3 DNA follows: TGTGCCAGCAGTCGATGGACAGTGGCTTCTCTCCAAGAGACCCAGTACTTC.

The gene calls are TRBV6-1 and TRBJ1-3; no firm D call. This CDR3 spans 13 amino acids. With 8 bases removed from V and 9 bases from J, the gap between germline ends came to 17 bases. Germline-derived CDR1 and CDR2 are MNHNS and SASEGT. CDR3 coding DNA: TGTGCCAGCGGCAATACCGGGAGAAGCACCATATATTTT. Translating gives CASGNTGRSTIYF.

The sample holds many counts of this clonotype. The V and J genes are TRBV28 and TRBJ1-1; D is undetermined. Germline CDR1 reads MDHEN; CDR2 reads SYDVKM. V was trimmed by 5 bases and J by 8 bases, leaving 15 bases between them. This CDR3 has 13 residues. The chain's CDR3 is CASSGDLKEEAFF. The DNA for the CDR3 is TGTGCCAGCAGTGGGGATCTAAAGGAGGAAGCTTTCTTT.

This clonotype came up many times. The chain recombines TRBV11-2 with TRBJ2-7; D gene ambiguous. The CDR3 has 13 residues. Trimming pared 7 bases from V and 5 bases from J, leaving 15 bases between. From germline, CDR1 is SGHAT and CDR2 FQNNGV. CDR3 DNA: TGTGCCAGCACCTTGGTAGAAGGAAACGAGCAGTACTTC. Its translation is CASTLVEGNEQYF.

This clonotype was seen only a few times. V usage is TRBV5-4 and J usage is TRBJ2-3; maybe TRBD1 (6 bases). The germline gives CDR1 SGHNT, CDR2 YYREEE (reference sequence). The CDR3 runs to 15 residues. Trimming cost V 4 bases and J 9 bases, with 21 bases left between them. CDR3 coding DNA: TGTGCCAGCAGCCTATCACAGGGAAATAAGGAAACGCAGTATTTT. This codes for CASSLSQGNKETQYF.

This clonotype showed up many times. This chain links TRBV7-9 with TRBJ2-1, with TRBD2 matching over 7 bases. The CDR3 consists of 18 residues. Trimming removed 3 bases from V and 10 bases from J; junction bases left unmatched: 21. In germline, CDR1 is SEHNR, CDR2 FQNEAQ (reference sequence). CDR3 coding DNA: TGTGCCAGCAGCTTGGGGAGGGCCCGGCATAGCTCGACGATCGAGCAGTTCTTC. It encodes CASSLGRARHSSTIEQFF.

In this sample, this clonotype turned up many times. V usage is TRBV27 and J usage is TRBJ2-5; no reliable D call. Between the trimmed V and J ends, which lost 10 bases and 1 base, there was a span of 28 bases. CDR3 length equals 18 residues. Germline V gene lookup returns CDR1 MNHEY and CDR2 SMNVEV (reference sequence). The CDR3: CATSSRNMRRSAQETQYF. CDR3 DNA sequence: TGTGCCACCTCTTCCCGAAATATGCGACGGAGTGCCCAAGAGACCCAGTACTTC.

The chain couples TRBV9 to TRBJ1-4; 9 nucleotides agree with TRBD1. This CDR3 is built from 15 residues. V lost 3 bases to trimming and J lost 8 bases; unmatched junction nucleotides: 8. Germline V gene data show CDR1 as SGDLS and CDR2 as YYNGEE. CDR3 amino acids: CASSATGGVGEKLFF. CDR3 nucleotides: TGTGCCAGCAGCGCGACAGGGGGAGTAGGAGAAAAACTGTTTTTT. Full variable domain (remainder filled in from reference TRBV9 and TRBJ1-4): DSGVTQTPKHLITATGQRVTLRCSPRSGDLSVYWYQQSLDQGLQFLIQYYNGEERAKGNILERFSAQQFPDLHSELNLSSLELGDSALYFCASSATGGVGEKLFFGSGTQLSVL.

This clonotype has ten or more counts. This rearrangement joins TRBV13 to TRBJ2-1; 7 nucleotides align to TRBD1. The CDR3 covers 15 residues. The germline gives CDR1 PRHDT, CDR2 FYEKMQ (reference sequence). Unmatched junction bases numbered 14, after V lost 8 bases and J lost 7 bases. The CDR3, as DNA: TGTGCCAGCCGCTCCCCCGTGACAGGGACGAATGAGCAGTTCTTC. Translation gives CASRSPVTGTNEQFF.

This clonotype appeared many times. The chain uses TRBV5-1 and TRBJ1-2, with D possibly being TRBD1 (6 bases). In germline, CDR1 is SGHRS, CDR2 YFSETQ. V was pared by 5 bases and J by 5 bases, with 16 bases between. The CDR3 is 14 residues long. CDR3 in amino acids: CASRVQGPGYGYTF. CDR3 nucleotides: TGCGCCAGCAGGGTACAGGGTCCAGGATATGGCTACACCTTC. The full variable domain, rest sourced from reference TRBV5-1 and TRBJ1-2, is KAGVTQTPRYLIKTRGQQVTLSCSPISGHRSVSWYQQTPGQGLQFLFEYFSETQRNKGNFPGRFSGRQFSNSRSEMNVSTLELGDSALYLCASRVQGPGYGYTFGSGTRLTVV.

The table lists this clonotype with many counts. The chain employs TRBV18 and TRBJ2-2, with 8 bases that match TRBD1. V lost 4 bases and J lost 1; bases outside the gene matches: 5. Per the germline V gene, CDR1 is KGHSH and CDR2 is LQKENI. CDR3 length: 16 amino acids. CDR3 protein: CASSRPGTGNTGELFF. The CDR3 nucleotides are TGTGCCAGCTCACGTCCCGGGACAGGGAACACCGGGGAGCTGTTTTTT.